The 20 T cell receptor beta chains below were found in one sample sequenced in a study of OX40 agonist ivuxolimab in advanced cancers. Generated by immunoSEQ multiplex PCR, the TCRdb table keeps only in-frame clones and is missing some. The sample records over 90,000 clones, around 91% being singletons. The input for sequencing was CD4+ or CD8+ T cells sorted from blood, taken in a trial of the OX40 agonist ivuxolimab. These receptors were collected from an adult with an advanced solid tumor such as melanoma, head and neck, liver or kidney cancer.

This chain connects TRBV30 to TRBJ1-2; D perhaps matches TRBD1 (5 bases). The CDR3 totals 15 residues. Deletions cut 2 bases from V and 1 base from J, with 14 bases between. Germline lookup yields CDR1 GTSNPN and CDR2 SVGIG (reference sequence). The CDR3 sequence is CAWSFRGGNNYGYTF. For the CDR3, the DNA is TGTGCCTGGAGTTTTCGGGGGGGGAATAACTATGGCTACACCTTC.

CDR3 nucleotides: TGTGCCAGCAGCTTAGGTCTAGCGGGAGACTACAATGAGCAGTTCTTC. Translating gives CASSLGLAGDYNEQFF. The chain joins TRBV7-2 to TRBJ2-1, with 10 bases matching TRBD2. Trimming took 1 base from V and 3 from J; bases not matched to a gene: 3. Germline CDR1 reads SGHTA; CDR2 reads FQGNSA. The CDR3 totals 16 residues.

This clone has just a few counts. J is TRBJ1-5 and V is TRBV27; D gene unclear. With 7 bases removed from V and 3 bases from J, the gap between germline ends came to 16 bases. The germline CDR1 and CDR2 sequences are MNHEY and SMNVEV (reference sequence). CDR3 size: 15 residues. For the CDR3, the DNA is TGTGCCAGCACCGATATGGCAGGCTCCAATCAGCCCCAGCATTTT. Its translation: CASTDMAGSNQPQHF.

V usage is TRBV9 and J usage is TRBJ2-6; D is undetermined. Germline CDR1 SGDLS, CDR2 YYNGEE. V was cut by 2 bases and J by 0 bases, with 12 bases left in between. The CDR3 runs to 17 residues. The CDR3 nucleotides read TGTGCCAGCAGCGTTCAGGCAAGACCCTCTGGGGCCAACGTCCTGACTTTC. Its protein is CASSVQARPSGANVLTF.

The V gene is TRBV6-1, the J gene TRBJ2-1; D assignment may be TRBD1 or TRBD2 (5 bases each). This CDR3 has 16 residues. Trimming left V 4 bases short and J 2 bases short, with 15 bases between. The V gene's germline CDR1 is MNHNS and CDR2 SASEGT. CDR3 residues: CASSVVGTVAYNEQFF. The CDR3 nucleotides read TGTGCCAGCAGTGTTGTCGGGACGGTCGCCTACAATGAGCAGTTCTTC.

V gene TRBV10-1 combines with J gene TRBJ2-2; TRBD1 is a possible D gene (6 bases). Germline V lookup: CDR1 WNHNN, CDR2 SYGVQD (reference sequence). CDR3 length: 14 amino acids. Deletions cut 6 bases from V and 3 bases from J, with 11 bases between. DNA of the CDR3: TGCGCCAGCAGACCGGGACATGACACCGGGGAGCTGTTTTTT. Encoded protein: CASRPGHDTGELFF.

This chain uses TRBV7-8 with TRBJ1-5, with TRBD1 as a possible D gene (5 bases). The V end was cut by 5 bases, the J end by 6 bases, with 14 bases between. The CDR3 is 14 residues long. Per germline, CDR1 SGHVS and CDR2 FQNEAQ. CDR3 loop: CASSTEMGVQPQHF. CDR3 DNA sequence: TGTGCCAGCAGCACCGAGATGGGGGTTCAGCCCCAGCATTTT. Together with reference TRBV7-8 and TRBJ1-5, the CDR3 gives the full variable domain: GAGVSQSPRYKVAKRGQDVALRCDPISGHVSLFWYQQALGQGPEFLTYFQNEAQLDKSGLPSDRFFAERPEGSVSTLKIQRTQQEDSAVYLCASSTEMGVQPQHFGDGTRLSIL.

This chain links TRBV20-1 with TRBJ1-6; no reliable D call. Germline CDR1 is DFQATT and CDR2 is SNEGSKA (reference sequence). This CDR3 is built from 11 residues. The CDR3 sequence is CSMAYNSPLHF. CDR3 sequence (DNA): TGCAGCATGGCCTATAATTCACCCCTCCACTTT.

The chain combines TRBV7-9 with TRBJ1-1; D remains ambiguous. The CDR3 sequence is 12 residues long. Trimming took 5 bases from V and 7 from J, leaving 11 bases between them. The V gene's germline CDR1 is SEHNR and CDR2 FQNEAQ (reference sequence). CDR3 amino acids: CASSLSRGEAFF. DNA of the CDR3: TGTGCCAGCAGCCTCTCCCGGGGTGAAGCTTTCTTT.

The chain carries TRBV27 and TRBJ1-5, with D hard to call. CDR3 length equals 12 residues. In germline, CDR1 is MNHEY, CDR2 SMNVEV (reference sequence). V was pared by 5 bases and J by 10 bases, with 12 bases between. CDR3 coding DNA: TGTGCCAGCAGTCCCCCAATCGGCCCCCAGCATTTT. Protein sequence: CASSPPIGPQHF.

This clone was counted a single time. V gene TRBV30 combines with J gene TRBJ1-2; D not resolved. Germline V gives CDR1 GTSNPN, CDR2 SVGIG (reference sequence). The CDR3 is made up of 11 amino acids. The V and J ends lost 4 bases and 5 bases respectively, with 8 bases between them. The CDR3 spells CAWTTTYGYTF. The DNA for the CDR3 is TGTGCCTGGACTACAACTTATGGCTACACCTTC.

Only a few counts were recorded for this clone. The same CDR3 also results from other DNA sequences found in this sample. The chain has TRBV30 and TRBJ1-1; D not resolved. Germline V CDR1 and CDR2: GTSNPN, SVGIG (reference sequence). The CDR3 has 13 amino acids. Trimming cost V 0 bases and J 3 bases, with 8 bases left between them. Written as DNA, the CDR3 is TGTGCCTGGAGTGTACGTGGGGACACTGAAGCTTTCTTT. It encodes CAWSVRGDTEAFF.

The chain carries TRBV6-1 and TRBJ1-2; 8 bases align to TRBD1. J gave up 4 bases and V 6 bases, and 4 bases lay outside the gene matches. The V gene's germline CDR1 is MNHNS and CDR2 SASEGT. This CDR3 contains 13 residues. CDR3: CASSSGGPYGYTF. As DNA, the CDR3 is TGTGCCAGCAGCTCAGGGGGCCCCTATGGCTACACCTTC.

The V gene is TRBV14, the J gene TRBJ1-1; TRBD1 is a possible D gene (6 bases). This CDR3 region has 17 residues. V lost 1 base and J lost 2, with 17 bases in between. Germline loops: CDR1 SGHDN, CDR2 FVKESK. The CDR3 loop is CASSQAGRGRRNTEAFF. DNA of the CDR3: TGTGCCAGCAGCCAAGCAGGGCGGGGGCGAAGAAACACTGAAGCTTTCTTT.

The chain employs TRBV29-1 and TRBJ1-2; D call uncertain. The germline gives CDR1 SQVTM, CDR2 ANQGSEA. This CDR3 spans 12 amino acids. Trimming took 4 bases from V and 6 from J, leaving 12 bases between them. For the CDR3, the DNA is TGCAGCGTTGTTCGTGAGGTTGATGGCTACACCTTC. Translation: CSVVREVDGYTF.

The gene calls are TRBV27 and TRBJ2-7, with no clear D. This CDR3 comprises 9 residues. V lost 4 bases, J lost 5 bases, and 0 bases lay in between. Germline V gene lookup returns CDR1 MNHEY and CDR2 SMNVEV (reference sequence). CDR3 DNA sequence: TGTGCCAGCAGTTACGAGCAGTACTTC. This encodes CASSYEQYF.

V usage is TRBV28 and J usage is TRBJ1-3; D call uncertain. The V and J ends lost 1 base and 4 bases respectively, with 5 bases between them. This CDR3 has 13 amino acids. Germline V CDR1 and CDR2: MDHEN, SYDVKM. CDR3: CASSLLAGNTIYF. The DNA for the CDR3 is TGTGCCAGCAGTTTATTAGCCGGAAACACCATATATTTT.

This sequence joins TRBV19 and TRBJ2-1, with 9 bases fitting TRBD2. The CDR3 extends over 16 amino acids. Per the germline V gene, CDR1 is LNHDA and CDR2 is SQIVND (reference sequence). The trim removed 3 bases at V and 9 bases at J, leaving 12 bases unmatched. In DNA form, the CDR3 reads TGTGCCAGTAGTATCCCTGGCGGGAGGGTCTCGAGTGAGCAGTTCTTC. Encoded protein: CASSIPGGRVSSEQFF.

The J gene is TRBJ2-3, the V gene TRBV5-1, with D possibly TRBD2 on 6 matching bases. Between the trimmed V and J ends, which lost 0 bases and 2 bases, there was a span of 13 bases. In germline, CDR1 is SGHRS, CDR2 YFSETQ. The CDR3 totals 16 residues. Written as DNA, the CDR3 is TGCGCCAGCAGCTTGGGAGGTAGCGGTTACACAGATACGCAGTATTTT. Amino acid sequence: CASSLGGSGYTDTQYF.

As DNA, the CDR3 is TGTGCCAGCAGGACCACGGTGGGGGAGCGTTACGAGCAGTACTTC. Translated, it gives CASRTTVGERYEQYF. The genes are TRBV6-1 and TRBJ2-7; either TRBD1 or TRBD2 may supply D (5 bases each). The CDR3 is 15 amino acids. Deletions cut 6 bases from V and 4 bases from J, with 19 bases between. The germline CDR1 and CDR2 sequences are MNHNS and SASEGT.